This is a list of T cell receptor beta chains from one sample in a study of T cells in localized non-small cell lung cancer. Here immunoSEQ multiplex PCR was the method, and the copy in TCRdb shows in-frame clones only, minus some. The profile shows around 33,000 clones, around 88% of them singletons. This specimen consisted of peripheral blood, obtained before any cancer treatment. The receptors were sampled from a woman aged 35 to 70 with stage I lung adenocarcinoma. Both conserved end residues are part of each CDR3. D genes are given only for firm matches. Clone size is given for some rows only: seen once, a few or many times, or a class if the clone is expanded.

NA	NA	TRBJ2-7	TRBV28	TGTGCCAGCAGTTTAGAGGGCATTCCAGGGTTTTCCTCCTACGAGCAGTACTTC	CASSLEGIPGFSSYEQYF
NA	TRBD1	TRBJ1-1	TRBV10-3	TGTGCCACCGCGTTGGACAGGATCACTGAAGCTTTCTTT	CATALDRITEAFF
NA	NA	TRBJ1-1	TRBV5-4	TGTGCCAGCAGCTCTAGTAAGACTGGGACTGAAGCTTTCTTT	CASSSSKTGTEAFF
NA	TRBD2	TRBJ2-3	TRBV30	TGTGCCTGGCGCGGGGGAAGCGGGGGGGCCGCAGATACGCAGTATTTT	CAWRGGSGGAADTQYF
NA	NA	TRBJ1-1	TRBV7-2	TGTGCCAGCAGCTACCGGGGGCAATATTTCACTGAAGCTTTCTTT	CASSYRGQYFTEAFF
NA	NA	TRBJ2-2	TRBV6-5	TGTGCCAGCAGTTACATGGAGGGCACCGGGGAGCTGTTTTTT	CASSYMEGTGELFF
NA	NA	TRBJ2-7	TRBV4-1	TGCGCCAGCAGCCAAGCAGCGGATTCCTACGAGCAGTACTTC	CASSQAADSYEQYF
once	NA	TRBJ1-2	TRBV27	TGTGCCAGCAGTAAGGGGGGCGATAACTATGGCTACACCTTC	CASSKGGDNYGYTF
NA	NA	TRBJ2-1	TRBV5-1	TGCGCCAGCAGCTTATCTAGCTTAAATGAGCAGTTCTTC	CASSLSSLNEQFF
NA	NA	TRBJ1-4	TRBV11-2	TGTGCCAGCAGCCCGACAGGACCTGAAAAACTGTTTTTT	CASSPTGPEKLFF
NA	NA	TRBJ2-1	TRBV28	TGTGCCAGCAGTTCCTCCATGACTAGTTGGCAGTTCTTC	CASSSSMTSWQFF
once	NA	TRBJ1-2	TRBV2	TGTGCCAGCAGTGAAAATAACAGGGAGGGCTACACCTTC	CASSENNREGYTF
NA	NA	TRBJ2-2	TRBV2	TGTGCCAGCAGTCCCGAAAGGGGAGAAACCGGGGAGCTGTTTTTT	CASSPERGETGELFF
NA	NA	TRBJ1-6	TRBV6-5	TGTGCCAGCAGCCCCCCTCGCCCCAATTCACCCCTCCACTTT	CASSPPRPNSPLHF
NA	NA	TRBJ1-1	TRBV5-1	TGCGCCAGCAGCTTGGCACGTCAGGGACGCACTGAAGCTTTCTTT	CASSLARQGRTEAFF
NA	NA	TRBJ2-5	TRBV10-2	TGCGCCAGCAGTGTTACTCGGGGGCCACGCGAGACCCAGTACTTC	CASSVTRGPRETQYF
once	TRBD2	TRBJ2-1	TRBV28	TGTGCCAGCAGCTCCTTAGCGGGGGGCTCCTACAATGAGCAGTTCTTC	CASSSLAGGSYNEQFF